The subject of this entry is one T cell receptor (beta chain). The antigen is not known. This specimen comes from a study of shared clonotypes between healthy human individuals. Study findings and constraints: All-four-donor shared clonotypes had higher generation probabilities than non-shared clonotypes did.

CD8 cells classed as naive were CD45RO-negative and positively selected for CCR7, excluding terminally differentiated effector memory CD45RA+ cells. TCRdb keeps only in-frame clones here, not all; method: immunoSEQ multiplex PCR. The top ten clones hold more than 0.9% of a sample with some 1,900,000 clones, about 95% of them seen once. Per the germline V gene, CDR1 is LGHNA and CDR2 is YSLEER. V lost 1 base, J lost 5 bases, and 14 bases lay in between. The CDR3 loop spans 15 amino acids. This chain links TRBV4-3 with TRBJ2-5; D may correspond to TRBD1 or TRBD2 (6 bases each). The sequencing sample was made of naive CD8+ T cells sorted from blood. This clonotype was sampled from a man aged 18-30 years in good health. DNA of the CDR3: TGCGCCAGCAGCCAAGTCCTAGCGAGGGGGGAGACCCAGTACTTC. Protein: CASSQVLARGETQYF.